The 25 T cell receptor beta chains below come from one sample, sequenced in a study of long-term antiretroviral therapy in people with HIV. The authors ran the immunoSEQ assay, v3.0, at survey level. The repertoire was sequenced with immunoSEQ multiplex PCR; TCRdb's copy has only in-frame clones and lacks some. The top ten clones hold 8% to 10% of a sample with around 30,000 clones, 95% of them seen once. Sequenced here: unsorted PBMCs, sampled 5.3 years after starting antiretroviral therapy. The origin of the receptors is a man between 25 and 39 years old with HIV.

The CDR3 nucleotides read TGCGCCAGCAGCCTTCTGGGACTGAGCACAGATACGCAGTATTTT. This translates into CASSLLGLSTDTQYF. J is TRBJ2-3 and V is TRBV4-3, with D possibly matching TRBD2 (6 bases). The V end lost 4 bases, the J end lost 0 bases, and 11 bases lay between the germline ends. The CDR3 is 15 amino acids. Germline V gives CDR1 LGHNA, CDR2 YSLEER.

The chain recombines TRBV6-1 with TRBJ2-3, with D perhaps TRBD1 (5 bases). In germline, CDR1 is MNHNS, CDR2 SASEGT. This CDR3 spans 15 amino acids. Trimming took off 6 bases at V and 8 bases at J, with 21 bases between the two ends. The CDR3 reads CASSPPGYKGVTQYF. The CDR3 nucleotides are TGTGCCAGCAGCCCACCGGGCTACAAAGGGGTTACGCAGTATTTT.

The V call is TRBV11-2, the J call TRBJ2-7, with D hard to call. The CDR3 length is 17 residues. V lost 5 bases, J lost 0 bases, and 20 bases lay in between. Germline loops: CDR1 SGHAT, CDR2 FQNNGV. The CDR3 DNA follows: TGTGCCAGCAGCGCCGACCCCTTCTCATCCAGCTCCTACGAGCAGTACTTC. It is translated as CASSADPFSSSSYEQYF.

This clone has a single count. V usage is TRBV12-5 and J usage is TRBJ2-5; 10 bases match TRBD2. The CDR3 contains 19 residues. Losses at the gene ends were 2 bases for V and 1 base for J; bases not matched to a gene: 13. Germline CDR1 and CDR2: LGHNT and FRNRAP. The chain's CDR3 is CASGLFQRGGLRSQETQYF. CDR3 coding DNA: TGTGCTAGTGGTTTGTTTCAGCGGGGGGGCTTAAGATCCCAAGAGACCCAGTACTTC. Looking up the rest from reference TRBV12-5 and TRBJ2-5 gives the full variable domain: DARVTQTPRHKVTEMGQEVTMRCQPILGHNTVFWYRQTMMQGLELLAYFRNRAPLDDSGMPKDRFSAEMPDATLATLKIQPSEPRDSAVYFCASGLFQRGGLRSQETQYFGPGTRLLVL.

A single count supports this clone. V is TRBV10-2 and J is TRBJ2-1; 10 nucleotides agree with TRBD2. The germline gives CDR1 WSHSY, CDR2 SAAADI. The CDR3 contains 15 residues. V shed 3 bases and J 4 bases; nucleotides not matched to a gene: 3. For the CDR3, the DNA is TGCGCCAGCAGTGAACAGCGGGGGGGTTACAATGAGCAGTTCTTC. Residues: CASSEQRGGYNEQFF.

The rearrangement joins TRBV27 to TRBJ2-1; D ambiguous. Trimming cost V 3 bases and J 7 bases, with 4 bases left between them. Germline values: CDR1 MNHEY, CDR2 SMNVEV (reference sequence). This CDR3 has 11 amino acids. CDR3 amino acids: CASSLGNEQFF. The CDR3 DNA reads as TGTGCCAGCAGTTTGGGGAATGAGCAGTTCTTC.

This chain connects TRBV6-6 to TRBJ2-5; D gene unclear. Germline assignment: CDR1 MNHNY and CDR2 SVGAGI (reference sequence). The CDR3 consists of 14 residues. V was trimmed by 2 bases and J by 1 base, leaving 8 bases between them. The CDR3 region has the DNA TGTGCCAGCAGTTACGATGGCGGCCAAGAGACCCAGTACTTC. Its protein product is CASSYDGGQETQYF.

V and J are TRBV19 and TRBJ1-1; tentative D call: TRBD1 (5 bases). The germline V gene has CDR1 LNHDA and CDR2 SQIVND (reference sequence). This CDR3 spans 15 amino acids. V was clipped by 7 bases and J by 1 base, with 16 bases between them. Here the CDR3 reads CASTPTVTENTEAFF. Written as DNA, the CDR3 is TGTGCCAGTACCCCGACAGTGACCGAGAACACTGAAGCTTTCTTT.

The chain has TRBV20-1 and TRBJ2-5; 8 positions agree with TRBD2. In germline, CDR1 is DFQATT, CDR2 SNEGSKA (reference sequence). CDR3 length: 10 amino acids. V shed 6 bases and J 14 bases; nucleotides not matched to a gene: 8. CDR3 bases: TGCAGTGCGGGCCTCGGGACTAGATACTTC. Protein sequence: CSAGLGTRYF.

The chain links TRBV2 to TRBJ2-2, with D perhaps TRBD1 (5 bases). Trimming pared 6 bases from V and 7 bases from J, leaving 9 bases between. The V gene's germline CDR1 is SNHLY and CDR2 FYNNEI. The CDR3 has 12 residues. For the CDR3, the DNA is TGTGCCAGCAGGGCGACAGTCGGGGAGCTGTTTTTT. This encodes CASRATVGELFF.

The chain recombines TRBV29-1 with TRBJ1-3, with D uncertain. Per the germline V gene, CDR1 is SQVTM and CDR2 is ANQGSEA. This CDR3 comprises 15 residues. V lost 2 bases to trimming and J lost 1 base, with 12 bases between them. CDR3 DNA sequence: TGCAGCGTTGAACTCGCTATAGGGTCTGGAAACACCATATATTTT. This gives the protein CSVELAIGSGNTIYF.

The count of this clone is one. The V and J genes are TRBV9 and TRBJ1-2, with a tentative D call TRBD1 (5 bases). V lost 0 bases, J lost 0 bases, and 15 bases lay in between. This CDR3 contains 17 residues. CDR1 is SGDLS, CDR2 YYNGEE, per germline. For the CDR3, the DNA is TGTGCCAGCAGCGTAGACAGGACAAGTAGGGCTAACTATGGCTACACCTTC. Translation: CASSVDRTSRANYGYTF.

The chain uses TRBV21-1 and TRBJ2-3. TRBV21-1 is labeled a pseudogene. CDR3 length: 16 amino acids. The CDR3 region has the DNA TGTGCCAGCAGCGGGGAAGGACCCGGTAGCACAGATACGCAGTATTTT. This encodes CASSGEGPGSTDTQYF.

The chain is built from TRBV7-9 and TRBJ2-5; D gene uncertain. The CDR3 runs to 15 residues. The germline V and J ends were trimmed by 2 bases and 1 base, with 11 bases remaining between them. The V gene's germline CDR1 is SEHNR and CDR2 FQNEAQ (reference sequence). CDR3 protein: CASSLKVVLQETQYF. The CDR3 bases are TGTGCCAGCAGCTTAAAAGTGGTCCTCCAAGAGACCCAGTACTTC.

V usage is TRBV27 and J usage is TRBJ1-3, with D unresolved. Germline V gives CDR1 MNHEY, CDR2 SMNVEV (reference sequence). Trimming pared 0 bases from V and 4 bases from J, leaving 4 bases between. The CDR3 consists of 13 residues. CDR3 coding DNA: TGTGCCAGCAGTTTATCCGCCGGAAACACCATATATTTT. It yields the protein CASSLSAGNTIYF.

The CDR3, as DNA: TGTGCCAGCAGCCTCGGACAGGTTCCAGAGACCCAGTACTTC. Translating gives CASSLGQVPETQYF. The chain links TRBV11-1 to TRBJ2-5, with 7 nucleotides matching TRBD1. The CDR3 length is 14 residues. With 5 bases clipped from V and 4 bases from J, the junction kept 7 bases outside the gene matches. In germline, CDR1 is SGHAT, CDR2 FQDESV (reference sequence).

As DNA, the CDR3 is TGTGCCAGCAGCTTAGGCCCGGGGTACGAGCAGTACTTC. Its translation: CASSLGPGYEQYF. The chain carries TRBV7-8 and TRBJ2-7; a weak D match, TRBD2 (5 bases). V lost 1 base and J lost 4, with 8 bases in between. The CDR3 covers 13 residues. The germline CDR1 and CDR2 sequences are SGHVS and FQNEAQ.

This clone appeared once. V gene TRBV4-1 combines with J gene TRBJ2-3; TRBD2 is a possible D gene (5 bases). Germline CDR1 is MGHRA and CDR2 is YSYEKL. Trimming stripped 0 bases from V and 2 bases from J, with 9 bases between. The CDR3 consists of 15 residues. CDR3 nucleotides: TGCGCCAGCAGCCAAGAAAGACTATACACAGATACGCAGTATTTT. Translating gives CASSQERLYTDTQYF.

This sequence joins TRBV6-5 and TRBJ2-1, with 7 bases that match TRBD2. After removal of 6 bases from V and 8 bases from J, the junction contained 13 bases not matched to a gene. The CDR3 is made up of 15 amino acids. Germline CDR1 MNHEY, CDR2 SVGAGI. For the CDR3, the DNA is TGTGCCAGCAGAAGCGGACTAGGCCGCAGGTATGAGCAGTTCTTC. Translated: CASRSGLGRRYEQFF.

This chain joins TRBV30 and TRBJ2-7; possibly TRBD1 for D (6 bases). Between the trimmed V and J ends, which lost 1 base and 0 bases, there was a span of 19 bases. Per germline, CDR1 GTSNPN and CDR2 SVGIG (reference sequence). The CDR3 is 17 residues long. The DNA for the CDR3 is TGTGCCTGGAGTGACTGGGCCCAGACAGGACGCTCCTACGAGCAGTACTTC. Its translation: CAWSDWAQTGRSYEQYF.

V usage is TRBV11-2 and J usage is TRBJ2-2; no reliable D call. CDR1 and CDR2 (germline): SGHAT, FQNNGV. The length of the CDR3 is 12 residues. Trimming took off 5 bases at V and 6 bases at J, with 7 bases between the two ends. Written as DNA, the CDR3 is TGTGCCAGCAGCCCCCTTTCCGGGGAGCTGTTTTTT. It is translated as CASSPLSGELFF.

CDR3 DNA sequence: TGCAGTGCTAGTTACACTGAAGCTTTCTTT. It specifies CSASYTEAFF. The J gene is TRBJ1-1, the V gene TRBV20-1, with D unclear. CDR1 and CDR2 from the germline V gene are DFQATT and SNEGSKA (reference sequence). V lost 3 bases, J lost 3 bases, and 2 bases lay in between. The CDR3 has 10 amino acids.

This clone was detected once. The V and J genes are TRBV6-5 and TRBJ2-1; D ambiguous. The V gene's germline CDR1 is MNHEY and CDR2 SVGAGI. This CDR3 region has 15 residues. V dropped 0 bases and J dropped 4 bases, with 10 bases sitting between them. CDR3 nucleotide sequence: TGTGCCAGCAGTTACTCGCGGCAGGCATACAATGAGCAGTTCTTC. It codes for CASSYSRQAYNEQFF.

The V and J genes are TRBV2 and TRBJ1-1; D is unclear. Germline-derived CDR1 and CDR2 are SNHLY and FYNNEI. The CDR3 sequence is 13 residues long. Trimming stripped 4 bases from V and 6 bases from J, with 12 bases between. CDR3 sequence: CASSVDVRPEAFF. CDR3 bases: TGTGCCAGCAGTGTGGACGTACGTCCTGAAGCTTTCTTT.

V gene TRBV4-1 combines with J gene TRBJ2-2; 7 bases are a match to TRBD2. The CDR3 has 13 residues. Germline V CDR1 and CDR2: MGHRA, YSYEKL. After removal of 7 bases from V and 7 bases from J, the junction contained 6 bases not matched to a gene. The CDR3 DNA reads TGCGCCAGCACCCTGGGGGGGGGCGGGGAGCTGTTTTTT. It encodes CASTLGGGGELFF.